This T cell receptor beta chain is from a study of monozygotic twins with inflammatory bowel disease. CDR1 is DFQATT and CDR2 is SNEGSKA in the germline V gene (reference sequence). The CDR3 runs 13 residues. The study's findings and limits: IBD patients share fewer clonotypes with other people than healthy twins do, especially with disease activity.

Per donor, 2.5 ml of blood was collected and frozen. From the 5' RACE reads, TCRdb lists one entry per CDR3 protein and no DNA. Its table lists 440,000 or so distinct CDR3 sequences. On this clonotype itself: What it recognizes is unknown.

Sequenced: blood. This receptor was taken from a human donor with ulcerative colitis or Crohn's disease, or a healthy co-twin of an affected twin (not recorded which). V gene TRBV20-1 combines with J gene TRBJ1-1. The CDR3 sequence: CSARSPGNTEAFF.